The present TCR beta chain was sequenced within a study of blood T cells in healthy people across ages. A sample-barcoded 5' primer and a J-beta primer mix were used in a second PCR of about 6 to 12 cycles. TCRdb re-derived calls from the 5' RACE reads in MiXCR, one entry per CDR3 protein. The table records about 1.1 million distinct CDR3 sequences, around two fifths of them present only once. Trimming took 6 bases from V and 1 from J, leaving 10 bases between them. Per germline, CDR1 SEHNR and CDR2 FQNEAQ (reference sequence). CDR3 length: 14 residues. This chain joins TRBV7-9 and TRBJ1-3; D remains unclear. This clonotype was sampled from a man aged 18 to 30 in good health. Input material: blood. The chain's CDR3 is CASRNSTSGNTIYF. The CDR3 DNA reads TGTGCCAGCAGAAATAGTACGTCTGGAAACACCATATATTTT. The full variable domain, with the rest looked up from reference TRBV7-9 and TRBJ1-3, is DTGVSQNPRHKITKRGQNVTFRCDPISEHNRLYWYRQTLGQGPEFLTYFQNEAQLEKSRLLSDRFSAERPKGSFSTLEIQRTEQGDSAMYLCASRNSTSGNTIYFGEGSWLTVV.